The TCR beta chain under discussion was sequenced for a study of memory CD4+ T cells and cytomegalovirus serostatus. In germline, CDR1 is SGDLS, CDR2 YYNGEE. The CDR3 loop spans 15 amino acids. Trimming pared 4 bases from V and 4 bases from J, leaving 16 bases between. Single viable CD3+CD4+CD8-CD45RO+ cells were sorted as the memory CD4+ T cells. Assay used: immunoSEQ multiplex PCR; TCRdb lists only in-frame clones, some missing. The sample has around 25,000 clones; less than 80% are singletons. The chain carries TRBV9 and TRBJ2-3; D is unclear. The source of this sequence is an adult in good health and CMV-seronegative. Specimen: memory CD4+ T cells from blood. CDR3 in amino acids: CASSRGRQLADTQYF. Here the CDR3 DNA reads TGTGCCAGCAGCAGAGGCCGGCAACTGGCAGATACGCAGTATTTT.